These 10 T cell receptor beta chains originate from one sample sequenced in a study of blood T cell repertoires in COVID-19. TCRdb's table, derived via immunoSEQ multiplex PCR, lists solely in-frame clones and lacks some. The sample shows 210,000 or so clones, 80% of them seen only once. The material sequenced was PBMCs or T cells enriched from blood (not recorded which). The receptors were gathered from a young man with acute COVID-19.

This clone was seen just once. The V and J genes are TRBV5-1 and TRBJ1-2, with 8 bases aligning to TRBD1. The CDR3 is made up of 15 amino acids. CDR1 is SGHRS, CDR2 YFSETQ, per germline. V lost 3 bases to trimming and J lost 7 bases; unmatched junction nucleotides: 11. The DNA for the CDR3 is TGCGCCAGCAGCTCTGGACAGGGTGGATTAAGTGGCTACACCTTC. Its translation: CASSSGQGGLSGYTF.

The rearrangement links TRBV9 to TRBJ1-1, with 8 bases identical to TRBD1. Germline values: CDR1 SGDLS, CDR2 YYNGEE. The CDR3 spans 15 residues. The trim removed 4 bases at V and 5 bases at J, leaving 10 bases unmatched. CDR3 sequence (DNA): TGTGCCAGCAGCCCCTCCCAGGGGGCGCCTACTGAAGCTTTCTTT. Translated: CASSPSQGAPTEAFF.

The CDR3 bases are TGTGCCAGCAGCTTAGGGTCAGCGGGGGTCCTAGATACGCAGTATTTT. Translation: CASSLGSAGVLDTQYF. The rearrangement joins TRBV11-2 to TRBJ2-3, with 8 bases lining up with TRBD2. The ends lost 1 base at V and 5 bases at J; junction bases unmatched: 8. Per the germline V gene, CDR1 is SGHAT and CDR2 is FQNNGV. The CDR3 is 16 residues long.

This clone was recorded only once. V usage is TRBV24-1 and J usage is TRBJ2-2; 7 bases are shared with TRBD1. CDR1 is KGHDR and CDR2 is SFDVKD in the germline V gene. Trimming removed 0 bases from V and 10 bases from J; junction bases left unmatched: 10. The length of the CDR3 is 16 residues. The CDR3 region has the DNA TGTGCCACCAGTGATTTGCCTAGGACAGGAAAGGAGGAGCTGTTTTTT. Amino acid sequence: CATSDLPRTGKEELFF.

The chain carries TRBV4-1 and TRBJ1-1; D call uncertain. CDR1 and CDR2 (germline): MGHRA, YSYEKL. The CDR3 consists of 11 residues. Trimming shortened V by 0 bases and J by 12 bases, and 8 bases separated the two germline ends. CDR3 nucleotides: TGCGCCAGCAGCCAAGAACGGAGGACTTTCTTT. Translating gives CASSQERRTFF.

V usage is TRBV6-5 and J usage is TRBJ1-1; unclear D gene. The V end was cut by 6 bases, the J end by 0 bases, with 14 bases between. The length of the CDR3 is 15 residues. Per germline, CDR1 MNHEY and CDR2 SVGAGI. This CDR3 is CASRLWRSLNTEAFF. The CDR3 nucleotides are TGTGCCAGCAGACTCTGGCGGAGCCTGAACACTGAAGCTTTCTTT.

This clone is a singleton in its sample. V gene TRBV2 combines with J gene TRBJ1-5; possible D gene TRBD1, 6 bases. Per the germline V gene, CDR1 is SNHLY and CDR2 is FYNNEI. The CDR3 extends over 16 amino acids. V lost 5 bases to trimming and J lost 6 bases, with 20 bases between them. The DNA of the CDR3 is TGTGCCAGCAGTACCTCAGGGGCAGGAATGGCTCAGCCCCAGCATTTT. Translated, it gives CASSTSGAGMAQPQHF.

This clone appeared a single time. The CDR3 here is CASSYTSTETQYF. In nucleotides, the CDR3 is TGCGCCAGCAGCTATACTAGCACAGAGACCCAGTACTTC. The chain couples TRBV5-1 to TRBJ2-5; D may be TRBD2 (6 bases). Trimming stripped 3 bases from V and 4 bases from J, with 10 bases between. The length of the CDR3 is 13 residues. Germline V lookup: CDR1 SGHRS, CDR2 YFSETQ.

The chain uses TRBV4-1 and TRBJ2-1; TRBD2 matches 7 bases. J was trimmed by 15 bases and V by 0 bases; bases with no gene match: 11. This CDR3 region has 14 residues. CDR1 is MGHRA and CDR2 is YSYEKL in the germline V gene. CDR3 DNA: TGCGCCAGCAGCCAAGAGCCAAGCGGGGCACTCCGGTTCTTC. This translates into CASSQEPSGALRFF.

The chain uses TRBV5-1 and TRBJ1-1, with TRBD1 as a possible D gene (5 bases). The V and J ends lost 5 bases and 4 bases respectively, with 18 bases between them. CDR3 size: 15 residues. Germline V lookup: CDR1 SGHRS, CDR2 YFSETQ. CDR3 coding DNA: TGCGCCAGCAGTCATGCCCCGGGGGGGAGCACTGAAGCTTTCTTT. Protein product: CASSHAPGGSTEAFF.